The rows below give T cell receptor beta chains drawn from one sample of a study of T cells in Graves' hyperthyroidism and ophthalmopathy. Each CDR3 protein gets one entry after TCRdb re-called the multiplex PCR reads with MiXCR. Of about 380,000 distinct CDR3 sequences in the sample, around 15% were seen once. Sequencing input: blood. The receptors originated from a woman in her twenties or thirties with Graves' ophthalmopathy. Each CDR3 is given with its conserved first and last residue. D genes are given only for firm matches. The size of a clone is reported for some rows only, either as once, few or many, or as a class for expanded clones.

cdr3_nt: TGTGCCAGCAGCTCCCGGGATTTGATCTCTGGGGCCAACGTCCTGACTTTC; cdr3_aa: CASSSRDLISGANVLTF; cdr3_length: 17; v_call: TRBV13; d_call: -; clone_size: many; j_call: TRBJ2-6
cdr3_nt: TGTGCCAGCAGCTTACGGGTTAACTATGGCTACACCTTC; cdr3_aa: CASSLRVNYGYTF; cdr3_length: 13; v_call: TRBV7-2; d_call: -; clone_size: many; j_call: TRBJ1-2
cdr3_nt: TGTGCCAGCAGTTTAGGGACAGCCAAAATGAACACTGAAGCTTTCTTT; cdr3_aa: CASSLGTAKMNTEAFF; cdr3_length: 16; v_call: TRBV28; d_call: TRBD1; clone_size: -; j_call: TRBJ1-1
cdr3_nt: TGTGCCAGCAGCTGGGGCCTAGGGGTCAAGACTGAAAAACTGTTTTTT; cdr3_aa: CASSWGLGVKTEKLFF; cdr3_length: 16; v_call: TRBV11-2; d_call: -; clone_size: many; j_call: TRBJ1-4
cdr3_nt: TGTGCCAGCAGCATACCAATTGGAGATGTGGGTGATCGAACCCAGTACTTC; cdr3_aa: CASSIPIGDVGDRTQYF; cdr3_length: 17; v_call: TRBV7-9; d_call: -; clone_size: many; j_call: TRBJ2-5
cdr3_nt: TGTGCCAGCAGCGAGAGCTCCGGGCGGACCTATGGCTACACCTTC; cdr3_aa: CASSESSGRTYGYTF; cdr3_length: 15; v_call: TRBV11-2; d_call: -; clone_size: many; j_call: TRBJ1-2
cdr3_nt: TGCAGTGCTCCGTCCGCGACAGGGGCGAACACTGAAGCTTTCTTT; cdr3_aa: CSAPSATGANTEAFF; cdr3_length: 15; v_call: TRBV20-1; d_call: TRBD1; clone_size: many; j_call: TRBJ1-1
cdr3_nt: TGTGCCACCATGGGGGGTAGGGAGCAGTTCTTC; cdr3_aa: CATMGGREQFF; cdr3_length: 11; v_call: TRBV2; d_call: -; clone_size: many; j_call: TRBJ2-1
cdr3_nt: TGTGCCAGCAGCCTGGACGGACAGTCTAGCAATCAGCCCCAGCATTTT; cdr3_aa: CASSLDGQSSNQPQHF; cdr3_length: 16; v_call: TRBV11-2; d_call: -; clone_size: many; j_call: TRBJ1-5
cdr3_nt: TGTGCCATCAGTATCGGACAGTCAACAGATACGCAGTATTTT; cdr3_aa: CAISIGQSTDTQYF; cdr3_length: 14; v_call: TRBV10-3; d_call: -; clone_size: many; j_call: TRBJ2-3
cdr3_nt: TGCAGTGCTAGAGTCTATGAGGGGAGGCAAGAGACCCAGTACTTC; cdr3_aa: CSARVYEGRQETQYF; cdr3_length: 15; v_call: TRBV20-1; d_call: -; clone_size: many; j_call: TRBJ2-5
cdr3_nt: TGTGCCAGCAGCCAAACGGACTATGGCTACACCTTC; cdr3_aa: CASSQTDYGYTF; cdr3_length: 12; v_call: TRBV7-8; d_call: -; clone_size: many; j_call: TRBJ1-2
cdr3_nt: TGTGCCAGCAGTTACACTAATCCTACGGGAGGGGGTGGCACCGGGGAGCTGTTTTTT; cdr3_aa: CASSYTNPTGGGGTGELFF; cdr3_length: 19; v_call: TRBV6-5; d_call: TRBD2; clone_size: -; j_call: TRBJ2-2
cdr3_nt: TGCGCCAGCAGTGGGGACGGGACAGATACGCAGTATTTT; cdr3_aa: CASSGDGTDTQYF; cdr3_length: 13; v_call: TRBV10-1; d_call: -; clone_size: many; j_call: TRBJ2-3